Listed here are 19 T cell receptor beta chains from one sample, sequenced in a study of breast tumors, draining lymph nodes, adjacent tissues. Samples came from axillary lymph nodes draining the breast cancer. TCRdb reprocessed the multiplex PCR reads with MiXCR, giving one entry per CDR3 protein. The data contain nearly 200,000 distinct CDR3 sequences, over 25% of them singletons. The material sequenced was axillary lymph node tissue. These receptors were collected from a female donor with breast cancer. Some clones in this sample may be carry-over from other donors' samples.

This clonotype came up many times. A single base separates this from a much larger clone, so it may be a read error. This chain uses TRBV24-1 with TRBJ2-2; no clear D gene. The V end lost 9 bases, the J end lost 4 bases, and 17 bases lay between the germline ends. This CDR3 spans 15 amino acids. Germline V gives CDR1 KGHDR, CDR2 SFDVKD. In nucleotides, the CDR3 is TGTGCCACCGAATCAACGGCGTGGATCACCGGGGAGCTGTTTTTT. Translated: CATESTAWITGELFF.

This clonotype showed up many times. The chain links TRBV10-3 to TRBJ2-7, with 10 bases lining up with TRBD1. Trimming removed 5 bases from V and 3 bases from J; junction bases left unmatched: 4. This CDR3 is built from 14 residues. Looked up from germline, CDR1 is ENHRY and CDR2 is SYGVKD. For the CDR3, the DNA is TGTGCCATCAGTCGACAGGGGGCTTTCTACGAGCAGTACTTC. This encodes CAISRQGAFYEQYF.

This clonotype was detected many times. This chain links TRBV7-9 with TRBJ2-1, with 8 bases lining up with TRBD1. Trimming at V came to 1 base and at J to 9 bases, leaving 8 bases not matched to a gene. This CDR3 is 15 amino acids long. Germline CDR1 is SEHNR and CDR2 is FQNEAQ (reference sequence). The CDR3 reads CASSLESRQGTEQFF. In DNA form, the CDR3 reads TGTGCCAGCAGCTTAGAATCCAGACAGGGGACTGAGCAGTTCTTC.

This clonotype showed up just a few times. A much larger clone is a single base away; this may be a read error. This chain links TRBV5-1 with TRBJ1-2; the match to TRBD1 covers 8 bases. Looked up from germline, CDR1 is SGHRS and CDR2 is YFSETQ. This CDR3 comprises 17 residues. The CDR3 bases are TGCACCAGCAGCCCAGAGGGGGCAACAGGGGGACAGCATGGCTACACCTTC. Translation gives CTSSPEGATGGQHGYTF. The full variable domain, in which reference TRBV5-1 and TRBJ1-2 provide the parts outside the CDR3, is KAGVTQTPRYLIKTRGQQVTLSCSPISGHRSVSWYQQTPGQGLQFLFEYFSETQRNKGNFPGRFSGRQFSNSRSEMNVSTLELGDSALYLCTSSPEGATGGQHGYTFGSGTRLTVV.

This clonotype has at least ten counts. This chain joins TRBV12-3 or TRBV12-4 and TRBJ2-1, with a tentative D call TRBD1 (5 bases). The CDR3 contains 15 residues. Trimming removed 2 bases at V and 5 bases at J, with 13 bases between. The CDR3 is CASSLSQGVNNEQFF. In DNA, the CDR3 is TGTGCCAGCAGTTTAAGTCAGGGTGTAAACAATGAGCAGTTCTTC.

A remark on this clonotype: A junction end diverges from the germline sequence, so it may reflect a read error. The chain is built from TRBV10-3 and TRBJ2-7; D possibly corresponds to TRBD1 (5 bases). CDR1 ENHRY and CDR2 SYGVKD come from the germline V gene. There are 13 residues in the CDR3. CDR3 sequence (DNA): TGCGCCATCAAAGCGACAGACTCCTACGAGAAGTACTTC. As protein: CAIKATDSYEKYF.

The genes are TRBV2 and TRBJ2-7, with TRBD1 matching over 9 bases. Trimming at V came to 10 bases and at J to 5 bases, leaving 18 bases not matched to a gene. This CDR3 has 16 amino acids. Per the germline V gene, CDR1 is SNHLY and CDR2 is FYNNEI. The CDR3 is CATSGTRGTGYNEQYF. DNA for the CDR3: TGTGCCACCAGCGGAACTAGGGGGACAGGGTATAACGAGCAGTACTTC.

Many counts were recorded for this clonotype. This chain links TRBV2 with TRBJ2-7, with a possible D match to TRBD1 (6 bases). CDR1 is SNHLY, CDR2 FYNNEI, per germline. The CDR3 covers 11 residues. The ends were cut back, 7 bases at V and 4 bases at J, with 8 bases in the middle. DNA of the CDR3: TGTGCCAGCAACAGGGAATACGAGCAGTACTTC. As protein: CASNREYEQYF.

This clonotype was observed many times. The junction departs from the called germline gene at one end, perhaps through a read error. CDR3 protein: CSANGPLITANF. Written as DNA, the CDR3 is TGCAGTGCTAATGGCCCCTTGATCACGGCAAATTTC. The V gene is TRBV20-1, the J gene TRBJ2-5; D remains ambiguous. This CDR3 has 12 amino acids. Germline CDR1 is DFQATT and CDR2 is SNEGSKA (reference sequence).

This chain links TRBV2 with TRBJ2-1, with TRBD1 matching 10 bases. The CDR3 is made up of 15 amino acids. Germline V gene lookup returns CDR1 SNHLY and CDR2 FYNNEI. J gave up 4 bases and V 4 bases, and 4 bases lay outside the gene matches. The CDR3 is CASSADRGAYNEQFF. The CDR3, as DNA: TGTGCCAGCAGTGCGGACAGGGGGGCTTACAATGAGCAGTTCTTC.

The table lists this clonotype with many counts. The chain joins TRBV20-1 to TRBJ2-1; no clear D gene. This CDR3 spans 13 amino acids. Between the trimmed V and J ends, which lost 4 bases and 0 bases, there was a span of 7 bases. CDR1 is DFQATT, CDR2 SNEGSKA, per germline (reference sequence). CDR3 nucleotide sequence: TGCAGTGCTATAGGAAGCTCCTACAATGAGCAGTTCTTC. It translates to CSAIGSSYNEQFF.

This clonotype was recorded many times. This rearrangement joins TRBV24-1 to TRBJ2-7; no definite D call. This CDR3 region has 14 residues. Trimming removed 6 bases from V and 2 bases from J, with 13 bases in between. The germline V gene encodes CDR1 KGHDR and CDR2 SFDVKD. The CDR3 protein is CATSSRTAPYEQYF. The CDR3 DNA follows: TGTGCCACCAGTAGCAGGACGGCTCCCTACGAGCAGTACTTC.

V gene TRBV7-6 combines with J gene TRBJ2-7; TRBD2 matches at 8 bases. Per germline, CDR1 SGHVS and CDR2 FNYEAQ. CDR3 length: 14 amino acids. V lost 11 bases and J lost 5; bases outside the gene matches: 14. CDR3 amino acids: CAPSGASGFHEQYF. As DNA, the CDR3 is TGTGCCCCATCTGGGGCTAGCGGGTTCCACGAGCAGTACTTC.

This clonotype has only a few counts. This chain links TRBV6-2 or TRBV6-3 with TRBJ2-1, with 11 bases that match TRBD2. Trimming at V came to 5 bases and at J to 6 bases, leaving 18 bases not matched to a gene. Germline V gene lookup returns CDR1 MNHEY and CDR2 SVGEGT. There are 19 residues in the CDR3. CDR3 loop: CASSTGYRTSGLFRNEQFF. The CDR3 coding sequence is TGTGCCAGCAGTACAGGATACCGGACTAGCGGGCTTTTCCGCAATGAGCAGTTCTTC.

This clonotype has at least ten counts. This rearrangement joins TRBV28 to TRBJ2-5; the D call may be TRBD1 or TRBD2 (5 bases each). The CDR3 has 15 residues. Trimming cost V 5 bases and J 5 bases, with 18 bases left between them. CDR1 is MDHEN and CDR2 is SYDVKM in the germline V gene. DNA for the CDR3: TGTGCCAGCAGTCGAGGACTGGCGAAGGGGGAGACCCAGTACTTC. Amino acids: CASSRGLAKGETQYF.

About this clonotype: A clone one base away is much larger, so this may be a read error. The CDR3 protein is CASKENRGKGTQYF. The DNA for the CDR3 is TGTGCCAGTAAGGAGAACAGGGGTAAGGGGACCCAGTACTTC. This chain joins TRBV19 and TRBJ2-5; 7 bases are shared with TRBD1. The CDR3 is 14 residues long. The trim removed 7 bases at V and 7 bases at J, leaving 12 bases unmatched. Per the germline V gene, CDR1 is LNHDA and CDR2 is SQIVND (reference sequence).

This clonotype was seen ten or more times. The chain has TRBV24-1 and TRBJ2-4; D possibly corresponds to TRBD2 (5 bases). This CDR3 has 15 amino acids. Germline assignment: CDR1 KGHDR and CDR2 SFDVKD. V lost 9 bases and J 1 base, leaving 15 bases between the germline ends. CDR3: CATQKAGDAKNIQYF. CDR3 nucleotides: TGTGCCACCCAAAAGGCCGGGGATGCCAAAAACATTCAGTACTTC.

In this sample, this clonotype turned up many times. The chain employs TRBV18 and TRBJ2-7, with 10 bases aligning to TRBD2. The CDR3 length is 13 residues. Losses at the gene ends were 2 bases for V and 5 bases for J; bases not matched to a gene: 0. The V gene's germline CDR1 is KGHSH and CDR2 LQKENI. CDR3 residues: CASSPGLADEQYF. In DNA, the CDR3 is TGTGCCAGCTCACCAGGACTAGCGGACGAGCAGTACTTC.

This clonotype came up a few times. A much larger clone differs by one base, so this may be a read error. The chain links TRBV6-1 to TRBJ2-7, with D perhaps TRBD1 (8 bases). V lost 5 bases to trimming and J lost 1 base, with 15 bases between them. CDR1 is MNHNS and CDR2 is SASEGT in the germline V gene. The CDR3 is made up of 15 amino acids. CDR3 DNA sequence: TGTGCCAGCAGTCAGCAACAGGGGGGGTCCTACGAGCAGTACTTC. It yields the protein CASSQQQGGSYEQYF.